The 32 T cell receptor beta chains given below trace back to one sample, sequenced in a study of T cells after yellow fever vaccination. In TCRdb, the 5' RACE reads were re-called with MiXCR into one record per CDR3 protein. The repertoire includes 400,000 or so distinct CDR3 sequences, around 20% of them detected once, and 15% to 20% sits in the top ten. The input for sequencing was PBMCs, taken before the yellow fever booster vaccination. These receptor sequences come from a man aged 18 to 29 who received the YFV17D yellow fever vaccine.

This clonotype was counted only a few times. V is TRBV29-1 and J is TRBJ2-5; 12 positions match TRBD2. Germline CDR1 is SQVTM and CDR2 is ANQGSEA. The CDR3 contains 16 residues. Trimming cost V 6 bases and J 5 bases; bases outside gene matches: 13. The CDR3 is CSVQLTSGGPAETQYF. CDR3 nucleotides: TGCAGCGTCCAATTGACTAGCGGGGGCCCGGCGGAGACCCAGTACTTC.

This clonotype has ten or more counts. The rearrangement links TRBV7-2 to TRBJ2-1, with D unclear. The V gene lost 3 bases and the J gene lost 3 bases, with 3 bases spanning the gap. Germline assignment: CDR1 SGHTA and CDR2 FQGNSA. The CDR3 has 12 residues. The CDR3 DNA is TGTGCCAGCAGCTTGTACTACAATGAGCAGTTCTTC. Amino acids: CASSLYYNEQFF. The whole variable domain, remainder taken from reference TRBV7-2 and TRBJ2-1, is GAGVSQSPSNKVTEKGKDVELRCDPISGHTALYWYRQSLGQGLEFLIYFQGNSAPDKSGLPSDRFSAERTGGSVSTLTIQRTQQEDSAVYLCASSLYYNEQFFGPGTRLTVL.

The chain uses TRBV10-3 and TRBJ1-5, with D possibly matching TRBD1 (5 bases). CDR1 and CDR2 (germline): ENHRY, SYGVKD. CDR3 length equals 13 residues. V shed 6 bases and J shed 4 bases, with 10 bases lying between them. In nucleotides, the CDR3 is TGTGCCATCAGCGAGGGGTATAATCAGCCCCAGCATTTT. It encodes CAISEGYNQPQHF.

This clonotype was seen a single time. V and J are TRBV7-2 and TRBJ1-4; D is perhaps TRBD1 (6 bases). This CDR3 is 13 amino acids long. CDR1 is SGHTA, CDR2 FQGNSA, per germline. The V and J ends lost 1 base and 14 bases respectively, with 14 bases between them. This chain's CDR3 is CASSLGIRDILFF. CDR3 sequence (DNA): TGTGCCAGCAGCTTAGGAATCCGGGACATCCTGTTTTTT.

This clonotype has just a few counts. As DNA, the CDR3 is TGCAGCGTTGAAGGGATAATAGCGGGGGGTCGGACTAGCACAGATACGCAGTATTTT. Amino acid sequence: CSVEGIIAGGRTSTDTQYF. V is TRBV29-1 and J is TRBJ2-3; 10 bases agree with TRBD2. The CDR3 contains 19 residues. Germline CDR1 and CDR2: SQVTM and ANQGSEA. The ends lost 1 base at V and 0 bases at J; junction bases unmatched: 13.

This chain uses TRBV7-9 with TRBJ2-3; TRBD2 agrees at 9 bases. This CDR3 has 15 residues. The J segment lost 0 bases and the V segment lost 3 bases, leaving 1 base of the junction unmatched. CDR1 SEHNR and CDR2 FQNEAQ come from the germline V gene (reference sequence). CDR3 sequence reads: CASSFTSGSTDTQYF. As DNA, the CDR3 is TGTGCCAGCAGCTTTACTAGCGGGAGCACAGATACGCAGTATTTT.

This clonotype was detected a few times. The chain employs TRBV20-1 and TRBJ2-7; D gene unclear. V was trimmed by 1 base and J by 7 bases, leaving 14 bases between them. There are 13 residues in the CDR3. Germline V gene lookup returns CDR1 DFQATT and CDR2 SNEGSKA (reference sequence). The CDR3 region is CSARGAGRREQYV. The CDR3 DNA follows: TGCAGTGCTAGAGGGGCAGGACGTCGGGAGCAGTACGTC.

This rearrangement joins TRBV3-1 to TRBJ1-4, with D possibly TRBD1 on 5 matching bases. V was clipped by 3 bases and J by 3 bases, with 11 bases between them. CDR1 and CDR2 from the germline V gene are LGHDT and YNNKEL (reference sequence). The CDR3 is 15 amino acids. The CDR3 sequence is CASSQAGSANEKLFF. The CDR3 nucleotides are TGTGCCAGCAGCCAGGCAGGGTCGGCTAATGAAAAACTGTTTTTT.

The chain couples TRBV18 to TRBJ2-3; no definite D call. This CDR3 is built from 13 residues. CDR1 is KGHSH, CDR2 LQKENI, per germline. Between the trimmed V and J ends, which lost 3 bases and 7 bases, there was a span of 11 bases. CDR3 protein: CASSPYARNTQYF. The CDR3 DNA sequence: TGTGCCAGCTCACCTTATGCAAGAAATACGCAGTATTTT.

The chain employs TRBV6-5 and TRBJ1-4; 10 nucleotides agree with TRBD1. CDR1 and CDR2 (germline): MNHEY, SVGAGI. The CDR3 length is 15 residues. The V gene end was trimmed by 4 bases and the J gene end by 7 bases; junction bases not matched to a gene: 6. DNA for the CDR3: TGTGCCAGCAGTTCTACGACAGGGGGCGGTGAAAAACTGTTTTTT. Amino acids: CASSSTTGGGEKLFF.

V gene TRBV6-5 combines with J gene TRBJ1-6; D remains ambiguous. CDR3 length: 12 amino acids. The V gene's germline CDR1 is MNHEY and CDR2 SVGAGI. V lost 5 bases and J lost 5, with 4 bases in between. The CDR3 DNA reads as TGTGCCAGCAGTGGACATAATTCACCCCTCCACTTT. This encodes CASSGHNSPLHF.

This clonotype was observed many times. A read error may account for a junction end that differs from germline. The chain uses TRBV7-8 and TRBJ1-6; D is unresolved. This CDR3 region has 14 residues. Germline CDR1 is SGHVS and CDR2 is FQNEAQ. CDR3 coding DNA: TGTGCCAGCAGTTTAGCTGGGGAGAATTCACCCCTCCACTTT. Its protein product is CASSLAGENSPLHF. Using reference TRBV7-8 and TRBJ1-6 for the parts outside the CDR3, the full variable domain is GAGVSQSPRYKVAKRGQDVALRCDPISGHVSLFWYQQALGQGPEFLTYFQNEAQLDKSGLPSDRFFAERPEGSVSTLKIQRTQQEDSAVYLCASSLAGENSPLHFGNGTRLTVT.

This clonotype was seen more than once but under ten times. The CDR3 spells CASSNPGSGGTSSTDTQYF. CDR3 DNA sequence: TGTGCCAGCAGTAACCCGGGGAGCGGGGGGACTTCTAGCACAGATACGCAGTATTTT. The J gene is TRBJ2-3, the V gene TRBV6-6; 9 bases match TRBD2. The CDR3 is 19 amino acids. Germline lookup yields CDR1 MNHNY and CDR2 SVGAGI (reference sequence). Trimming at V came to 5 bases and at J to 0 bases, leaving 15 bases not matched to a gene.

This clonotype was picked up a small number of times. The genes are TRBV6-6 and TRBJ2-3; 7 nucleotides line up with TRBD2. The CDR3 totals 19 residues. V lost 8 bases, J lost 0 bases, and 20 bases stayed unmatched. Germline V gene sequence: CDR1 MNHNY, CDR2 SVGAGI (reference sequence). The CDR3 sequence is CASLTSLWYHDTSTDTQYF. DNA of the CDR3: TGTGCCAGCCTGACTAGCTTATGGTATCACGATACTAGCACAGATACGCAGTATTTT.

In its sample, this clonotype was seen many times. CDR3 residues: CASSLVVQETQYF. The CDR3 DNA follows: TGCGCCAGCAGCTTGGTGGTGCAAGAGACCCAGTACTTC. The rearrangement joins TRBV5-1 to TRBJ2-5; the D is unclear. The CDR3 spans 13 residues. Germline V gives CDR1 SGHRS, CDR2 YFSETQ. V lost 0 bases and J lost 2, with 5 bases in between.

The table lists this clonotype with a few counts. This chain uses TRBV4-3 with TRBJ2-3; D is ambiguous. Germline CDR1 reads LGHNA; CDR2 reads YSLEER. CDR3 length equals 14 residues. Trimming took off 1 base at V and 4 bases at J, with 9 bases between the two ends. CDR3 sequence: CASSQGGRADTQYF. The DNA for the CDR3 is TGCGCCAGCAGCCAAGGCGGCCGGGCAGATACGCAGTATTTT.

This clonotype appeared a few times. The chain employs TRBV4-3 and TRBJ1-3; 9 positions match TRBD1. V lost 4 bases to trimming and J lost 2 bases; unmatched junction nucleotides: 9. The CDR3 spans 17 residues. Germline V gives CDR1 LGHNA, CDR2 YSLEER. CDR3 DNA: TGCGCCAGCAGCCCGAATCCACAGGGGGCGGCTGGAAACACCATATATTTT. Encoded protein: CASSPNPQGAAGNTIYF.

V usage is TRBV4-2 and J usage is TRBJ2-7; D perhaps matches TRBD2 (6 bases). CDR1 LGHNA and CDR2 YNFKEQ come from the germline V gene. CDR3 size: 14 residues. The V gene lost 0 bases and the J gene lost 3 bases, with 9 bases spanning the gap. The CDR3 DNA is TGTGCCAGCAGCCAAGATGGGGGGATCTACGAGCAGTACTTC. Its translation: CASSQDGGIYEQYF.

This chain connects TRBV9 to TRBJ2-5, with D hard to call. Germline CDR1 reads SGDLS; CDR2 reads YYNGEE. Trimming stripped 0 bases from V and 5 bases from J, with 14 bases between. The CDR3 sequence is 15 residues long. The CDR3 DNA reads TGTGCCAGCAGCGTAGATGGGGTAGCTTTTGAGACCCAGTACTTC. Translation: CASSVDGVAFETQYF.

The rearrangement joins TRBV10-3 to TRBJ2-5, with D possibly being TRBD2 (6 bases). Germline V CDR1 and CDR2: ENHRY, SYGVKD. Trimming left V 10 bases short and J 1 base short, with 10 bases between. The CDR3 runs to 12 residues. The chain's CDR3 is CATGTFQETQYF. CDR3 DNA: TGTGCCACCGGGACTTTCCAAGAGACCCAGTACTTC.

This chain connects TRBV4-1 to TRBJ1-1; unclear D gene. Germline-derived CDR1 and CDR2 are MGHRA and YSYEKL. This CDR3 has 14 amino acids. Trimming took off 4 bases at V and 2 bases at J, with 11 bases between the two ends. As DNA, the CDR3 is TGCGCCAGCAGCCCCGGACCGATTAACACTGAAGCTTTCTTT. Its protein product is CASSPGPINTEAFF.

This chain connects TRBV6-1 to TRBJ2-7; D may correspond to TRBD1 or TRBD2 (5 bases each). Germline lookup yields CDR1 MNHNS and CDR2 SASEGT. With 7 bases removed from V and 2 bases from J, the gap between germline ends came to 21 bases. The CDR3 sequence is 16 residues long. The CDR3 nucleotides are TGTGCCAGCACGTCGGGGCCTCAAGCTATCCCCTACGAGCAGTACGTC. It is translated as CASTSGPQAIPYEQYV.

The chain recombines TRBV29-1 with TRBJ1-2; D ambiguous. Looked up from germline, CDR1 is SQVTM and CDR2 is ANQGSEA. The V end lost 4 bases, the J end lost 1 base, and 10 bases lay between the germline ends. CDR3 length: 13 residues. The CDR3 loop reads CSVVGSDNYGYTF. In DNA form, the CDR3 reads TGCAGCGTTGTTGGCAGCGATAACTATGGCTACACCTTC.

Here the CDR3 reads CASSQGSLGAGNSYEQYF. In DNA, the CDR3 is TGCGCCAGCAGCCAAGGCTCACTTGGAGCAGGGAATTCCTACGAGCAGTACTTC. The V call is TRBV4-1, the J call TRBJ2-7; D might be TRBD1 (5 bases). From germline, CDR1 is MGHRA and CDR2 YSYEKL. The V gene lost 1 base and the J gene lost 1 base, with 20 bases spanning the gap. This CDR3 is 18 amino acids long.

A single count supports this clonotype. This chain uses TRBV11-2 with TRBJ1-4; 8 bases are shared with TRBD1. Unmatched junction bases numbered 14, after V lost 5 bases and J lost 6 bases. Germline V gene data show CDR1 as SGHAT and CDR2 as FQNNGV. CDR3 length equals 17 residues. CDR3 amino acids: CASSPGQGRGIHEKLFF. The DNA for the CDR3 is TGTGCCAGCAGCCCTGGACAGGGAAGAGGGATTCATGAAAAACTGTTTTTT.

The chain carries TRBV28 and TRBJ2-7, with D perhaps matching TRBD1 (5 bases). The germline CDR1 and CDR2 sequences are MDHEN and SYDVKM. The CDR3 consists of 15 residues. The germline V and J ends were trimmed by 2 bases and 4 bases, with 15 bases remaining between them. CDR3 in amino acids: CASSLSLGRVYEQYV. CDR3 DNA sequence: TGTGCCAGCAGTTTAAGTTTGGGCAGGGTGTACGAGCAGTACGTC.

The chain combines TRBV7-2 with TRBJ1-5; TRBD1 might be the D (6 bases). The CDR3 totals 16 residues. Trimming cost V 1 base and J 11 bases, with 21 bases left between them. Germline CDR1 SGHTA, CDR2 FQGNSA. CDR3: CASSLDGAGGGRAQHF. CDR3 coding DNA: TGTGCCAGCAGCTTAGATGGCGCCGGAGGGGGTCGGGCCCAGCATTTT.

V usage is TRBV29-1 and J usage is TRBJ1-2; 7 bases are a match to TRBD1. Trimming at V came to 4 bases and at J to 8 bases, leaving 22 bases not matched to a gene. This CDR3 has 17 residues. Germline V gene sequence: CDR1 SQVTM, CDR2 ANQGSEA. This CDR3 reads CSVGWHRGETAGGGYTF. In DNA, the CDR3 is TGCAGCGTTGGATGGCACAGGGGAGAAACAGCCGGCGGGGGCTACACCTTC.

This clonotype showed up just a few times. The V gene is TRBV20-1, the J gene TRBJ2-7; 7 bases line up with TRBD1. This CDR3 is built from 14 residues. J lost 7 bases, V lost 7 bases, and 16 bases had no gene match. CDR1 is DFQATT, CDR2 SNEGSKA, per germline (reference sequence). DNA for the CDR3: TGCAGTGTGATAACTGGGGACAGCTCGGGGGAGCAGTACGTC. Amino acids: CSVITGDSSGEQYV.

This clonotype was detected only a few times. V is TRBV28 and J is TRBJ2-7, with 8 positions matching TRBD1. The trim removed 6 bases at V and 4 bases at J, leaving 5 bases unmatched. This CDR3 region has 13 residues. Germline V CDR1 and CDR2: MDHEN, SYDVKM. In DNA, the CDR3 is TGTGCCAGCAGACACAACAGGGGGTACGAGCAGTACGTC. This sequence encodes CASRHNRGYEQYV.

This clonotype was observed a few times. The V call is TRBV7-8, the J call TRBJ2-1, with D possibly TRBD1 on 6 matching bases. CDR3 length equals 13 residues. Germline V gives CDR1 SGHVS, CDR2 FQNEAQ. V lost 5 bases and J 10 bases, leaving 15 bases between the germline ends. CDR3 bases: TGTGCCAGCAGCCCCCCCCGAACAGGGGAGCAGTTCTTC. This encodes CASSPPRTGEQFF.

The table lists this clonotype with a few counts. The rearrangement joins TRBV20-1 to TRBJ2-3; 10 nucleotides align to TRBD2. CDR3 size: 15 residues. The J segment lost 2 bases and the V segment lost 3 bases, leaving 5 bases of the junction unmatched. CDR1 DFQATT and CDR2 SNEGSKA come from the germline V gene (reference sequence). CDR3 sequence (DNA): TGCAGTGCTAGGGTACTAGCGGGAAACACAGATACGCAGTATTTT. It translates to CSARVLAGNTDTQYF.